These T cell receptor beta chains were read from a single sample in a study of T cells after somatic rescue of genetic block. Only in-frame clones appear in the TCRdb table, and some are missing; sequencing was by immunoSEQ multiplex PCR. The sample records 55,000 to 70,000 clones, just under 95% being singletons. Source material: peripheral blood mononuclear cells (PBMCs). The receptor source for this set is a man aged 35 to 55. CDR3s include the opening cysteine and the closing phenylalanine or tryptophan. Each record gives: clone size, V gene, CDR3 length, D gene, J gene, CDR3 protein, CDR3 DNA. The D gene is left open where the match is weak. Clone size is given for some rows only: seen once, a few or many times, or a class if the clone is expanded.

clone size: .; V gene: TRBV19; CDR3 length: 16; D gene: TRBD1; J gene: TRBJ2-2; CDR3 protein: CASSRTGGSMTGELFF; CDR3 DNA: TGTGCCAGTAGCCGGACAGGGGGCTCGATGACCGGGGAGCTGTTTTTT
clone size: .; V gene: TRBV6-6; CDR3 length: 16; D gene: .; J gene: TRBJ1-3; CDR3 protein: CASSYPQGATGNTIYF; CDR3 DNA: TGTGCCAGCAGTTACCCCCAGGGCGCCACTGGAAACACCATATATTTT
clone size: .; V gene: TRBV19; CDR3 length: 15; D gene: .; J gene: TRBJ2-7; CDR3 protein: CASSMGAPTNYEQYF; CDR3 DNA: TGTGCCAGTAGTATGGGGGCTCCTACCAACTACGAGCAGTACTTC
clone size: .; V gene: TRBV19; CDR3 length: 14; D gene: TRBD1; J gene: TRBJ2-7; CDR3 protein: CASRDENRGYEQYF; CDR3 DNA: TGTGCCAGTAGGGACGAGAACAGGGGATACGAGCAGTACTTC
clone size: .; V gene: TRBV5-5; CDR3 length: 16; D gene: TRBD1; J gene: TRBJ1-5; CDR3 protein: CASSLGLGTDSKPQHF; CDR3 DNA: TGTGCCAGCAGCTTGGGGTTAGGGACAGATAGCAAGCCCCAGCATTTT
clone size: .; V gene: TRBV19; CDR3 length: 13; D gene: TRBD1; J gene: TRBJ2-4; CDR3 protein: CASSIGTGDIQYF; CDR3 DNA: TGTGCCAGTAGTATAGGGACAGGGGACATTCAGTACTTC
clone size: .; V gene: TRBV16; CDR3 length: 13; D gene: .; J gene: TRBJ2-5; CDR3 protein: CASSQLSEETQYF; CDR3 DNA: TGTGCCAGCAGCCAGTTGTCGGAAGAGACCCAGTACTTC
clone size: .; V gene: TRBV5-1; CDR3 length: 15; D gene: .; J gene: TRBJ1-1; CDR3 protein: CASSLEGIQDTEAFF; CDR3 DNA: TGCGCCAGCAGCTTGGAAGGTATACAGGACACTGAAGCTTTCTTT
clone size: .; V gene: TRBV19; CDR3 length: 16; D gene: TRBD1; J gene: TRBJ2-7; CDR3 protein: CASSTRDRGSEYEQYF; CDR3 DNA: TGTGCCAGTAGTACCCGGGACAGGGGCTCAGAGTACGAGCAGTACTTC
clone size: .; V gene: TRBV6-1; CDR3 length: 15; D gene: TRBD1; J gene: TRBJ1-5; CDR3 protein: CASSWDRMGNQPQHF; CDR3 DNA: TGTGCCAGCAGCTGGGACAGGATGGGCAATCAGCCCCAGCATTTT
clone size: .; V gene: TRBV19; CDR3 length: 14; D gene: .; J gene: TRBJ2-7; CDR3 protein: CASSRGGPSYEQYF; CDR3 DNA: TGTGCCAGTAGTCGCGGCGGGCCCTCCTACGAGCAGTACTTC
clone size: .; V gene: TRBV28; CDR3 length: 12; D gene: .; J gene: TRBJ1-2; CDR3 protein: CASSLGAYGYTF; CDR3 DNA: TGTGCCAGCAGTTTAGGGGCCTATGGCTACACCTTC
clone size: .; V gene: TRBV15; CDR3 length: 15; D gene: .; J gene: TRBJ1-4; CDR3 protein: CATSGLDAYNEKLFF; CDR3 DNA: TGTGCCACCAGCGGCCTCGATGCTTATAATGAAAAACTGTTTTTT
clone size: .; V gene: TRBV7-8; CDR3 length: 14; D gene: TRBD1; J gene: TRBJ2-3; CDR3 protein: CASSFLGGKDTQYF; CDR3 DNA: TGTGCCAGCAGCTTCCTAGGGGGCAAGGATACGCAGTATTTT
clone size: .; V gene: TRBV4-1; CDR3 length: 15; D gene: .; J gene: TRBJ2-7; CDR3 protein: CASSLNREFRYEQYF; CDR3 DNA: TGCGCCAGCAGCCTTAACAGGGAATTTCGCTACGAGCAGTACTTC
clone size: .; V gene: TRBV18; CDR3 length: 11; D gene: .; J gene: TRBJ2-5; CDR3 protein: CASSTQETQYF; CDR3 DNA: TGTGCCAGCTCAACCCAAGAGACCCAGTACTTC
clone size: .; V gene: TRBV7-9; CDR3 length: 19; D gene: .; J gene: TRBJ2-3; CDR3 protein: CASSFWDLRSGKHTDTQYF; CDR3 DNA: TGTGCCAGCAGCTTCTGGGACCTGAGGTCCGGAAAACACACAGATACGCAGTATTTT
clone size: few; V gene: TRBV5-5; CDR3 length: 14; D gene: .; J gene: TRBJ1-1; CDR3 protein: CASRKGHENTEAFF; CDR3 DNA: TGTGCCAGCAGGAAGGGACACGAGAACACTGAAGCTTTCTTT
clone size: .; V gene: TRBV6-1; CDR3 length: 14; D gene: .; J gene: TRBJ2-7; CDR3 protein: CASSEEYSSYEQYF; CDR3 DNA: TGTGCCAGCAGTGAAGAATACAGCTCCTACGAGCAGTACTTC
clone size: .; V gene: TRBV6-6; CDR3 length: 13; D gene: TRBD1; J gene: TRBJ1-2; CDR3 protein: CATYRTGTHGYTF; CDR3 DNA: TGTGCCACCTATAGGACAGGGACTCATGGCTACACCTTC
clone size: once; V gene: TRBV7-2; CDR3 length: 18; D gene: TRBD2; J gene: TRBJ2-3; CDR3 protein: CASSPPRAGERSGNTQYF; CDR3 DNA: TGTGCCAGCAGCCCCCCCCGAGCGGGAGAGCGGTCCGGAAATACGCAGTATTTT
clone size: .; V gene: TRBV7-2; CDR3 length: 16; D gene: TRBD1; J gene: TRBJ1-3; CDR3 protein: CASSLGDSRTGNTIYF; CDR3 DNA: TGTGCCAGCAGCTTAGGGGACAGCCGAACGGGAAACACCATATATTTT
clone size: .; V gene: TRBV7-8; CDR3 length: 15; D gene: TRBD1; J gene: TRBJ2-2; CDR3 protein: CASSAPGGRAGELFF; CDR3 DNA: TGTGCCAGCAGTGCGCCAGGGGGAAGGGCCGGGGAGCTGTTTTTT
clone size: .; V gene: TRBV28; CDR3 length: 16; D gene: TRBD1; J gene: TRBJ1-6; CDR3 protein: CASSSRQGTYNSPLHF; CDR3 DNA: TGTGCCAGCAGTTCCCGACAGGGCACCTATAATTCACCCCTCCACTTT
clone size: .; V gene: TRBV19; CDR3 length: 14; D gene: .; J gene: TRBJ1-1; CDR3 protein: CASSMGQGLDEAFF; CDR3 DNA: TGTGCCAGTAGTATGGGGCAGGGGCTCGATGAAGCTTTCTTT
clone size: .; V gene: TRBV7-3; CDR3 length: 18; D gene: .; J gene: TRBJ2-1; CDR3 protein: CASSLSVLNRVSYNEQFF; CDR3 DNA: TGTGCCAGCAGCTTATCTGTCCTCAACAGGGTCTCCTACAATGAGCAGTTCTTC
clone size: .; V gene: TRBV7-7; CDR3 length: 14; D gene: .; J gene: TRBJ2-7; CDR3 protein: CASSARDGRGEQYF; CDR3 DNA: TGTGCCAGCAGCGCCCGGGACGGACGGGGAGAGCAGTACTTC
clone size: .; V gene: TRBV19; CDR3 length: 16; D gene: TRBD2; J gene: TRBJ2-1; CDR3 protein: CASSIRRAGGPNEQFF; CDR3 DNA: TGTGCCAGTAGTATCCGAAGGGCGGGGGGGCCGAATGAGCAGTTCTTC
clone size: .; V gene: TRBV18; CDR3 length: 13; D gene: .; J gene: TRBJ2-7; CDR3 protein: CASSQTRFYEQYF; CDR3 DNA: TGTGCCAGCTCCCAGACTAGGTTCTACGAGCAGTACTTC
clone size: .; V gene: TRBV5-1; CDR3 length: 13; D gene: TRBD1; J gene: TRBJ2-1; CDR3 protein: CASSHGQENEQFF; CDR3 DNA: TGCGCCAGCAGCCACGGACAGGAGAATGAGCAGTTCTTC
clone size: .; V gene: TRBV28; CDR3 length: 16; D gene: TRBD2; J gene: TRBJ2-1; CDR3 protein: CASPPAGRAWDNEQFF; CDR3 DNA: TGTGCCAGCCCACCCGCCGGGAGGGCCTGGGACAATGAGCAGTTCTTC
clone size: .; V gene: TRBV4-1; CDR3 length: 14; D gene: .; J gene: TRBJ1-5; CDR3 protein: CASSPGVSNQPQHF; CDR3 DNA: TGCGCCAGCAGCCCTGGGGTTTCCAATCAGCCCCAGCATTTT
clone size: few; V gene: TRBV7-9; CDR3 length: 13; D gene: .; J gene: TRBJ1-1; CDR3 protein: CASSPIQGFLAFF; CDR3 DNA: TGTGCCAGCAGCCCAATTCAGGGATTCCTTGCTTTCTTT
clone size: .; V gene: TRBV2; CDR3 length: 10; D gene: .; J gene: TRBJ1-1; CDR3 protein: CASRVTEAFF; CDR3 DNA: TGTGCCAGCAGGGTTACTGAAGCTTTCTTT
clone size: .; V gene: TRBV5-1; CDR3 length: 14; D gene: .; J gene: TRBJ2-5; CDR3 protein: CASSLLGSQETQYF; CDR3 DNA: TGCGCCAGCAGCTTACTGGGGTCGCAAGAGACCCAGTACTTC
clone size: .; V gene: TRBV5-6; CDR3 length: 16; D gene: .; J gene: TRBJ1-5; CDR3 protein: CASSSIRWEGNQPQHF; CDR3 DNA: TGTGCCAGCAGCTCCATCCGGTGGGAGGGCAATCAGCCCCAGCATTTT